This T cell receptor (beta chain) was found in a study of blood T cell repertoires in COVID-19. Study context: The United States, Italy and Spain provided the acute and convalescent COVID-19 samples. Sources were T cells, B-cell-depleted T cells, or PBMCs; the material itself was cDNA or gDNA.

Original methodology: Nucleated cell number was recorded as an estimate derived from reference gene primer amplification. Using immunoSEQ multiplex PCR, the repertoire was profiled, and TCRdb retains in-frame clones only, with some absent. V and J calls and clone size are copied from that table; D and trimming were computed from the DNA. Of about 160,000 clones listed, 80% to 90% are singletons. The receptor was isolated from a woman aged 55-69 years who had recovered from COVID-19. Input material: peripheral blood.

CDR3 sequence reads: CASSQGTGPGNTIYF. In nucleotides, the CDR3 is TGTGCCAGCAGCCAGGGGACAGGGCCTGGAAACACCATATATTTT. V and J are TRBV3-1 (or the pseudogene TRBV3-2) and TRBJ1-3; 9 nucleotides align to TRBD1. From germline, CDR1 is LGHDT and CDR2 YNNKEL (reference sequence). V was pared by 3 bases and J by 2 bases, with 2 bases of the junction left unmatched. The CDR3 contains 15 residues.